These 16 T cell receptor beta chains originate from one sample sequenced in a study of CD8 T cells in ankylosing spondylitis. TCRdb redid the calling of the 5' RACE reads with MiXCR, one entry per CDR3 protein. Of 310,000 or so distinct CDR3 sequences in the sample, 15% to 25% were seen once. The sequenced sample was blood, either unsorted or a sorted T cell fraction (not recorded which). The source of these receptors is a male donor with ankylosing spondylitis or in good health (not recorded which).

This chain connects TRBV12-3 or TRBV12-4 to TRBJ2-4; 9 bases fit TRBD1. The CDR3 runs to 17 residues. V trimming: 5 bases; J trimming: 1 base; junction bases outside the gene matches: 9. As DNA, the CDR3 is TGTGCCAGCAGTCAGCTAGACAGGGGGTTCGCCAAAAACATTCAGTACTTC. It codes for CASSQLDRGFAKNIQYF.

This clonotype was counted a few times. V is TRBV29-1 and J is TRBJ1-1, with TRBD1 identical over 8 bases. Germline V gene lookup returns CDR1 SQVTM and CDR2 ANQGSEA. V lost 6 bases to trimming and J lost 0 bases; unmatched junction nucleotides: 3. The CDR3 length is 13 residues. CDR3 DNA sequence: TGCAGCGTCAAGGACAGGGTGAACACTGAAGCTTTCTTT. Translated, it gives CSVKDRVNTEAFF.

The chain joins TRBV20-1 to TRBJ2-1, with 10 bases identical to TRBD2. The J segment lost 8 bases and the V segment lost 6 bases, leaving 10 bases of the junction unmatched. The CDR3 has 14 amino acids. CDR1 and CDR2 (germline): DFQATT, SNEGSKA (reference sequence). The CDR3 DNA reads as TGCAGTGCGAACCTAGCGGGAGTAGTTTATGAGCAGTTCTTC. Translation: CSANLAGVVYEQFF.

This clonotype was seen at least ten times. The chain links TRBV12-3 or TRBV12-4 to TRBJ2-1; D uncertain. V was clipped by 0 bases and J by 8 bases, with 8 bases between them. CDR3 length: 13 amino acids. DNA for the CDR3: TGTGCCAGCAGTTTAGCTTTCGGGCATGAGCAGTTCTTC. Protein product: CASSLAFGHEQFF.

This clonotype has a handful of counts. The V and J genes are TRBV13 and TRBJ2-7; D uncertain. CDR1 PRHDT and CDR2 FYEKMQ come from the germline V gene (reference sequence). With 7 bases removed from V and 3 bases from J, the gap between germline ends came to 16 bases. There are 14 residues in the CDR3. CDR3 amino acids: CASTLWARRYEQYV. The CDR3 bases are TGTGCCAGCACCCTTTGGGCTAGACGCTACGAGCAGTACGTC.

This clonotype showed up just a few times. V usage is TRBV2 and J usage is TRBJ2-1, with 12 bases aligning to TRBD2. From germline, CDR1 is SNHLY and CDR2 FYNNEI. The CDR3 runs 14 residues. Germline trimming cut 6 bases from V and 5 bases from J; bases unmatched to any gene: 2. CDR3 region: CASRTSGGNNEQFF. CDR3 nucleotides: TGTGCCAGCAGGACTAGCGGGGGCAACAATGAGCAGTTCTTC.

The chain recombines TRBV5-1 with TRBJ2-3; no clear D gene. The CDR3 extends over 16 amino acids. V dropped 0 bases and J dropped 0 bases, with 11 bases sitting between them. Germline V lookup: CDR1 SGHRS, CDR2 YFSETQ. The CDR3 DNA follows: TGCGCCAGCAGCTTGGAGGGCCAGAAGAGCACAGATACGCAGTATTTT. Its translation: CASSLEGQKSTDTQYF. Together with reference TRBV5-1 and TRBJ2-3, the CDR3 gives the full variable domain: KAGVTQTPRYLIKTRGQQVTLSCSPISGHRSVSWYQQTPGQGLQFLFEYFSETQRNKGNFPGRFSGRQFSNSRSEMNVSTLELGDSALYLCASSLEGQKSTDTQYFGPGTRLTVL.

The J gene is TRBJ2-3, the V gene TRBV5-1, with D unresolved. CDR1 SGHRS and CDR2 YFSETQ come from the germline V gene. This CDR3 spans 15 amino acids. V was shortened by 0 bases and J by 5 bases, with 13 bases between the two germline ends. CDR3: CASSLEGSRLDTQYF. CDR3 DNA sequence: TGCGCCAGCAGCTTGGAGGGTAGTCGTTTAGATACGCAGTATTTT.

The rearrangement joins TRBV7-2 to TRBJ2-4, with TRBD2 matching 10 bases. Per germline, CDR1 SGHTA and CDR2 FQGNSA. J gave up 0 bases and V 2 bases, and 4 bases lay outside the gene matches. This CDR3 comprises 17 residues. CDR3 DNA: TGTGCCAGCAGCTTAAGAGCGGGGGGGGTAGCCAAAAACATTCAGTACTTC. It specifies CASSLRAGGVAKNIQYF.

This chain connects TRBV20-1 to TRBJ2-5, with TRBD1 matching over 10 bases. Germline V gene lookup returns CDR1 DFQATT and CDR2 SNEGSKA (reference sequence). The CDR3 covers 15 residues. V lost 4 bases to trimming and J lost 0 bases; unmatched junction nucleotides: 5. The chain's CDR3 is CSANDRGRYQETQYF. CDR3 coding DNA: TGCAGTGCTAACGACAGGGGGCGATACCAAGAGACCCAGTACTTC.

The gene calls are TRBV9 and TRBJ2-5; 10 bases agree with TRBD1. Unmatched junction bases numbered 2, after V lost 1 base and J lost 5 bases. CDR3 length: 14 residues. Germline V gene sequence: CDR1 SGDLS, CDR2 YYNGEE. The CDR3 reads CASSVSGQGETQYF. The CDR3 bases are TGTGCCAGCAGCGTATCGGGACAGGGGGAGACCCAGTACTTC.

This clonotype showed up many times. CDR3 sequence: CASSVGGTPQYEQYV. The CDR3 DNA sequence: TGCGCCAGCAGCGTGGGGGGGACACCTCAATACGAGCAGTACGTC. The rearrangement joins TRBV5-1 to TRBJ2-7; D is possibly TRBD2 (7 bases). CDR3 size: 15 residues. V was pared by 4 bases and J by 4 bases, with 18 bases between. Germline CDR1 SGHRS, CDR2 YFSETQ.

This clonotype was seen ten or more times. The V gene is TRBV4-2, the J gene TRBJ2-1; 7 bases map to TRBD1. The CDR3 has 14 residues. V shed 3 bases and J 5 bases; nucleotides not matched to a gene: 4. Per germline, CDR1 LGHNA and CDR2 YNFKEQ. The CDR3 spells CASSHPGQNNEQFF. Written as DNA, the CDR3 is TGTGCCAGCAGCCACCCGGGACAGAACAATGAGCAGTTCTTC.

The chain links TRBV5-1 to TRBJ2-7; TRBD1 matches 10 bases. J lost 0 bases, V lost 0 bases, and 3 bases had no gene match. CDR1 and CDR2 (germline): SGHRS, YFSETQ. This CDR3 has 16 residues. CDR3: CASSLAGQGSSYEQYV. CDR3 coding DNA: TGCGCCAGCAGCTTGGCGGGACAGGGGAGCTCCTACGAGCAGTACGTC.

This clonotype appeared a few times. CDR3 nucleotides: TGCGCCAGCAGCCCCCTCGGGGGACAGGGGAGCACAGATACGCAGTATTTT. This translates into CASSPLGGQGSTDTQYF. V usage is TRBV4-1 and J usage is TRBJ2-3, with 10 bases matching TRBD1. Germline lookup yields CDR1 MGHRA and CDR2 YSYEKL. The CDR3 loop spans 17 amino acids. The junction had 7 bases not matched to a gene; V was cut back by 4 bases and J by 0 bases.

This clonotype occurred many times. The rearrangement links TRBV28 to TRBJ1-1; D gene unclear. This CDR3 spans 12 amino acids. Germline V gene data show CDR1 as MDHEN and CDR2 as SYDVKM. Trimming pared 1 base from V and 2 bases from J, leaving 2 bases between. The CDR3 spells CASSLFNTEAFF. CDR3 coding DNA: TGTGCCAGCAGTTTATTTAACACTGAAGCTTTCTTT. Full variable domain (remainder filled in from reference TRBV28 and TRBJ1-1): DVKVTQSSRYLVKRTGEKVFLECVQDMDHENMFWYRQDPGLGLRLIYFSYDVKMKEKGDIPEGYSVSREKKERFSLILESASTNQTSMYLCASSLFNTEAFFGQGTRLTVV.